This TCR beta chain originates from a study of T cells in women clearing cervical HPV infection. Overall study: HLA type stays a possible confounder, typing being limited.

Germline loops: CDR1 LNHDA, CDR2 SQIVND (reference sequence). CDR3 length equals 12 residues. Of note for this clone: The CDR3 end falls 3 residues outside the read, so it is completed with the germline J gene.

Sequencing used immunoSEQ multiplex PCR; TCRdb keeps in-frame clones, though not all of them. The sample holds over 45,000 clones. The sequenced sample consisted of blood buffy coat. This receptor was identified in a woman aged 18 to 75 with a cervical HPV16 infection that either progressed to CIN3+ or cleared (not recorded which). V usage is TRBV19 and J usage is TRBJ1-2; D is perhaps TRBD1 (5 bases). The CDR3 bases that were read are TGTGCCAGTAGTATTAAGGGGCTGGGC. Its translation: CASSIKGLG. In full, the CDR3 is CASSIKGLGYTF.